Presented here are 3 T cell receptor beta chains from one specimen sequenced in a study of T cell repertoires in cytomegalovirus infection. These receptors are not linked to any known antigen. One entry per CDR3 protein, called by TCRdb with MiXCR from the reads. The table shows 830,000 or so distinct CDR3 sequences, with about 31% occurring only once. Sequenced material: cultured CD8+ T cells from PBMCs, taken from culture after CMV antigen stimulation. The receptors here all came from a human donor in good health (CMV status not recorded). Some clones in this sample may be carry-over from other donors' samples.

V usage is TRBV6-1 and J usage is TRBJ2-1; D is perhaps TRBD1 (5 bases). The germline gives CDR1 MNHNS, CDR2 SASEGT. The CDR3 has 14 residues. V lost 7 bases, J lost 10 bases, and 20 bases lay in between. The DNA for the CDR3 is TGTGCCAGCATTGGTGGCACCCCAGGGCGGGAGCAGTTCTTC. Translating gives CASIGGTPGREQFF.

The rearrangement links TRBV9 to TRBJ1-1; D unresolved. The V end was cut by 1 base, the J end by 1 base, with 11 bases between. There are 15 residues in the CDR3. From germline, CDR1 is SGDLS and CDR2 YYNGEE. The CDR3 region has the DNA TGTGCCAGCAGCGTACTACGACTCCCGAACACTGAAGCTTTCTTT. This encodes CASSVLRLPNTEAFF.

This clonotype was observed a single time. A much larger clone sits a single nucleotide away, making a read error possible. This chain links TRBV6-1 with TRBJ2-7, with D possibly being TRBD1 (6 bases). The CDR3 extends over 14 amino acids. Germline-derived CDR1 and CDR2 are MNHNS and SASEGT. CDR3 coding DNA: TGTACCAGCAGTGATCCTGGGGGCAGCTACGAGCAGTACTTC. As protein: CTSSDPGGSYEQYF.